This T cell receptor (beta chain) was documented in a study of shared clonotypes between healthy human individuals. General study findings and limits: Relative to their counterparts shared across all four donors, non-shared clonotypes exhibited diminished generation probabilities.

TCRdb keeps only in-frame clones here, not all; method: immunoSEQ multiplex PCR. The sample contains 150,000 to 200,000 clones, approximately 60% of which appear only once. Trimming removed 4 bases from V and 2 bases from J, with 28 bases in between. The CDR3 sequence is 19 residues long. Germline V CDR1 and CDR2: SGHKS, YYEKEE (reference sequence). Concerning this clone: Its antigen is not known.

This sequence originates from a man in his thirties or forties in good health. The sample taken for sequencing was memory CD4+ T cells sorted from blood. Subset indicated: CD45RA-negative fraction. This chain uses TRBV5-5 with TRBJ2-7; D is possibly TRBD2 (7 bases). The CDR3 coding sequence is TGTGCCAGCAGCCAACAGGGTCTAGCGGACACCCGAATTCCCTACGAGCAGTACTTC. Translating gives CASSQQGLADTRIPYEQYF.